This T cell receptor (beta chain) emerged from a study of blood T cells in healthy people across ages. The CDR3 extends over 14 amino acids. Looked up from germline, CDR1 is DFQATT and CDR2 is SNEGSKA (reference sequence). V was pared by 0 bases and J by 7 bases, with 12 bases between. The second PCR ran about 6 to 12 cycles with a sample-barcoded 5' primer and J-beta primers. TCRdb re-derived calls from the 5' RACE reads in MiXCR, one entry per CDR3 protein. The profile shows hundreds of thousands of distinct CDR3 sequences, approximately 50% of them singletons. The genes are TRBV20-1 and TRBJ1-4; a weak D match, TRBD1 (5 bases). Sequencing was done on a sample of blood. The sequence was obtained from a woman aged 55-70 years in good health. DNA for the CDR3: TGCAGTGCTAGAGATTGGCAGGGCGTTGAAAAACTGTTTTTT. Translated: CSARDWQGVEKLFF.